This TCR beta chain was sequenced in a study of cytomegalovirus exposure and HLA in healthy donors. Germline loops: CDR1 MNHEY, CDR2 SVGAGI. CDR3 length: 12 residues. V gave up 5 bases and J gave up 7 bases, with 9 bases separating them. The count of this clone is one. Primers for the PCR totalled 60 Vbeta and 13 Jbeta. Method: immunoSEQ multiplex PCR; TCRdb's copy keeps in-frame clones and lacks some. The repertoire holds approximately 190,000 clones, about four fifths seen once, with over 2.5% in the top ten. The V and J genes are TRBV6-5 and TRBJ1-3; D perhaps matches TRBD1 (5 bases). Sequencing was done on a sample of PBMCs. This clonotype originated in a woman between 45 and 65 years old in good health and CMV-seropositive. In DNA form, the CDR3 reads TGTGCCAGCAGTGGGCGGGGGAACACCATATATTTT. Protein: CASSGRGNTIYF.